The 8 T cell receptor beta chains presented below share a single source sample, sequenced in a study of blood T cell repertoires in COVID-19. Assay: immunoSEQ multiplex PCR; the TCRdb copy retains only in-frame clones and omits some. The sample has hundreds of thousands of clones, 70% to 90% seen once; the top ten hold around 12%. Sequencing was performed on peripheral blood. These receptors were obtained from a woman aged 65 to 85 with COVID-19, enrolled during active disease.

This chain connects TRBV2 to TRBJ1-2; 8 bases align to TRBD1. The V gene's germline CDR1 is SNHLY and CDR2 FYNNEI. The CDR3 is made up of 15 amino acids. The V segment lost 4 bases and the J segment 6 bases; nucleotides outside the gene matches: 10. CDR3 loop: CASSAETGAGDGYTF. CDR3 coding DNA: TGTGCCAGCAGTGCTGAGACAGGGGCCGGGGATGGCTACACCTTC.

V usage is TRBV18 and J usage is TRBJ1-4, with a tentative D call TRBD1 (5 bases). CDR3 length: 16 residues. Germline-derived CDR1 and CDR2 are KGHSH and LQKENI. Deletions cut 5 bases from V and 4 bases from J, with 17 bases between. The CDR3 loop is CASSAAPTGLNEKLFF. The CDR3 DNA is TGTGCCAGCTCAGCAGCTCCCACAGGCCTTAATGAAAAACTGTTTTTT.

V and J are TRBV14 and TRBJ2-3; TRBD1 is a possible D gene (5 bases). V lost 0 bases and J 2 bases, leaving 15 bases between the germline ends. In germline, CDR1 is SGHDN, CDR2 FVKESK. This CDR3 comprises 17 residues. The CDR3 DNA is TGTGCCAGCAGCCAAGACGGCAGGGTGCGGAACACAGATACGCAGTATTTT. It specifies CASSQDGRVRNTDTQYF. Full variable domain (outside the CDR3, taken from reference TRBV14 and TRBJ2-3): EAGVTQFPSHSVIEKGQTVTLRCDPISGHDNLYWYRRVMGKEIKFLLHFVKESKQDESGMPNNRFLAERTGGTYSTLKVQPAELEDSGVYFCASSQDGRVRNTDTQYFGPGTRLTVL.

The chain recombines TRBV4-1 with TRBJ2-5; D remains unclear. Germline-derived CDR1 and CDR2 are MGHRA and YSYEKL. The CDR3 length is 14 residues. Trimming removed 0 bases from V and 4 bases from J, with 9 bases in between. The CDR3, as DNA: TGCGCCAGCAGCCAAGATAACCGGTTAGAGACCCAGTACTTC. This translates into CASSQDNRLETQYF.

The chain links TRBV10-2 to TRBJ1-1, with TRBD1 matching 7 bases. V lost 4 bases to trimming and J lost 2 bases; unmatched junction nucleotides: 4. The germline CDR1 and CDR2 sequences are WSHSY and SAAADI. The CDR3 length is 14 residues. This chain's CDR3 is CASSGGQKNTEAFF. Here the CDR3 DNA reads TGCGCCAGCAGTGGGGGACAGAAAAACACTGAAGCTTTCTTT.

The V gene is TRBV5-1, the J gene TRBJ2-7, with 9 bases that match TRBD1. This CDR3 region has 15 residues. CDR1 and CDR2 from the germline V gene are SGHRS and YFSETQ. The junction had 11 bases not matched to a gene; V was cut back by 4 bases and J by 6 bases. This CDR3 is CASSRKGTGRAEQYF. The CDR3 DNA follows: TGCGCCAGCAGCCGTAAGGGGACAGGGCGGGCCGAGCAGTACTTC. The variable domain in full, completed from reference TRBV5-1 and TRBJ2-7, reads KAGVTQTPRYLIKTRGQQVTLSCSPISGHRSVSWYQQTPGQGLQFLFEYFSETQRNKGNFPGRFSGRQFSNSRSEMNVSTLELGDSALYLCASSRKGTGRAEQYFGPGTRLTVT.

J is TRBJ2-7 and V is TRBV18; possibly TRBD2 for D (5 bases). V gave up 6 bases and J gave up 4 bases, with 16 bases separating them. The CDR3 is 14 amino acids. CDR1 and CDR2 (germline): KGHSH, LQKENI. The CDR3 coding sequence is TGTGCCAGCTCGCTCTCGTATCCGGGGTACGAGCAGTACTTC. Protein product: CASSLSYPGYEQYF.

The chain is built from TRBV7-2 and TRBJ1-2, with D perhaps matching TRBD1 (6 bases). The ends were cut back, 5 bases at V and 4 bases at J, with 20 bases in the middle. This CDR3 region has 16 residues. Germline CDR1 is SGHTA and CDR2 is FQGNSA. The CDR3 here is CASSPSTGGGFYGYTF. The CDR3 DNA sequence: TGTGCCAGCAGCCCTTCGACTGGGGGGGGCTTCTATGGCTACACCTTC.